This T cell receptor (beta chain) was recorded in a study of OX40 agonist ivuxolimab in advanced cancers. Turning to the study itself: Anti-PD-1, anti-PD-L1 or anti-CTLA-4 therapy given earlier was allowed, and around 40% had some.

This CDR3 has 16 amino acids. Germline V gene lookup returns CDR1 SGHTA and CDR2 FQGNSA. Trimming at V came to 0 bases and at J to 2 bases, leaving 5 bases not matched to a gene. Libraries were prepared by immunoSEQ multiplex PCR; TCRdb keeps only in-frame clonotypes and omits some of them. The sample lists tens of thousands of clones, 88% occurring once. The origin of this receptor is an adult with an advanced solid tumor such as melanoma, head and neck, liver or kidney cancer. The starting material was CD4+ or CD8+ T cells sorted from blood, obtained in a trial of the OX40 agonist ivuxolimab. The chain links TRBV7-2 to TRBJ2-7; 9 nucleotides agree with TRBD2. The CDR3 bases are TGTGCCAGCAGCTTAGCGGCTAGCGGGGCCACCTACGAGCAGTACTTC. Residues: CASSLAASGATYEQYF.